These 21 T cell receptor beta chains came from one sample sequenced in a study of T cell responses to AZD1222 COVID-19 vaccine. Repertoires were generated with immunoSEQ multiplex PCR, while TCRdb's copy carries only in-frame clones and drops some. The repertoire includes approximately 80,000 clones, 70% to 90% of them detected once, and more than 4.5% sits in the top ten. The sequenced sample was peripheral blood, obtained on day 0 of MenACWY control vaccination. All receptors come from an adult in good health.

The chain links TRBV7-9 to TRBJ1-2; 12 nucleotides line up with TRBD1. V lost 5 bases, J lost 6 bases, and 7 bases stayed unmatched. The germline V gene encodes CDR1 SEHNR and CDR2 FQNEAQ (reference sequence). The CDR3 is 15 amino acids. The DNA for the CDR3 is TGTGCCAGCAGCCACCGGGACAGGGGGCGAAATGGCTACACCTTC. Its translation is CASSHRDRGRNGYTF.

Only one count was recorded for this clone. This sequence joins TRBV27 and TRBJ1-1; D call uncertain. From germline, CDR1 is MNHEY and CDR2 SMNVEV (reference sequence). The V and J ends lost 1 base and 5 bases respectively, with 17 bases between them. This CDR3 has 16 amino acids. The CDR3 region has the DNA TGTGCCAGCAGTTTATTGTTGACGGGTGTAGGTACTGAAGCTTTCTTT. This sequence encodes CASSLLLTGVGTEAFF.

The chain joins TRBV9 to TRBJ2-3, with D maybe TRBD1 (6 bases). Trimming took off 0 bases at V and 4 bases at J, with 12 bases between the two ends. Germline-derived CDR1 and CDR2 are SGDLS and YYNGEE. This CDR3 is 15 amino acids long. CDR3 sequence (DNA): TGTGCCAGCAGCGTAGGGGGGACAAACGCAGATACGCAGTATTTT. It is translated as CASSVGGTNADTQYF.

This chain links TRBV30 with TRBJ2-7; 10 nucleotides match TRBD1. With V trimmed by 3 bases and J by 3 bases, 2 bases remained unmatched. There are 13 residues in the CDR3. The germline CDR1 and CDR2 sequences are GTSNPN and SVGIG (reference sequence). CDR3 in amino acids: CAWRRDRGYEQYF. The CDR3 coding sequence is TGTGCCTGGAGGCGGGACAGGGGCTACGAGCAGTACTTC.

The chain couples TRBV5-4 to TRBJ2-1; unclear D gene. CDR1 is SGHNT and CDR2 is YYREEE in the germline V gene (reference sequence). The CDR3 runs to 16 residues. Trimming stripped 0 bases from V and 6 bases from J, with 16 bases between. CDR3 DNA sequence: TGTGCCAGCAGCTTGGCCCCTGACGGCTCGGGCAATGAGCAGTTCTTC. Encoded protein: CASSLAPDGSGNEQFF.

This chain uses TRBV14 with TRBJ1-3; D may be TRBD1 (5 bases). V was pared by 0 bases and J by 2 bases, with 8 bases between. The CDR3 is 15 amino acids. Germline V gives CDR1 SGHDN, CDR2 FVKESK. CDR3 residues: CASSQERGAGNTIYF. The DNA of the CDR3 is TGTGCCAGCAGCCAAGAGCGGGGGGCTGGAAACACCATATATTTT.

This clone was seen once. The chain recombines TRBV3-1 (or the pseudogene TRBV3-2) with TRBJ2-5; D ambiguous. Trimming took off 4 bases at V and 5 bases at J, with 5 bases between the two ends. The germline gives CDR1 LGHDT, CDR2 YNNKEL (reference sequence). The CDR3 contains 11 residues. The CDR3 is CASSLQETQYF. CDR3 nucleotides: TGTGCCAGCAGCCTCCAGGAGACCCAGTACTTC.

The chain carries TRBV11-1 and TRBJ2-1; D is uncertain. The germline V and J ends were trimmed by 5 bases and 1 base, with 12 bases remaining between them. Germline V gene lookup returns CDR1 SGHAT and CDR2 FQDESV (reference sequence). The CDR3 extends over 15 amino acids. The CDR3 region has the DNA TGTGCCAGCAGCCCCCCCCCGATGTCCTACAATGAGCAGTTCTTC. Translated, it gives CASSPPPMSYNEQFF.

The V gene is TRBV12-3 or TRBV12-4, the J gene TRBJ2-1; D is perhaps TRBD2 (6 bases). The CDR3 runs to 13 residues. The V and J ends lost 3 bases and 7 bases respectively, with 10 bases between them. The CDR3 loop reads CASSLDYQNEQFF. The CDR3 bases are TGTGCCAGCAGTTTGGACTATCAGAATGAGCAGTTCTTC.

This chain uses TRBV10-2 with TRBJ1-4; D possibly corresponds to TRBD1 (5 bases). Per the germline V gene, CDR1 is WSHSY and CDR2 is SAAADI. V was shortened by 7 bases and J by 5 bases, with 14 bases between the two germline ends. The CDR3 is 14 amino acids. CDR3 sequence (DNA): TGCGCCAGCACTCCCAGGGCACCAAATGAAAAACTGTTTTTT. This codes for CASTPRAPNEKLFF.

This clone was seen a single time. The chain recombines TRBV12-5 with TRBJ2-7; D possibly matches TRBD1 or TRBD2 (5 bases each). V was trimmed by 5 bases and J by 0 bases, leaving 8 bases between them. The germline V gene encodes CDR1 LGHNT and CDR2 FRNRAP. The CDR3 extends over 13 amino acids. This chain's CDR3 is CASGPGTSYEQYF. Here the CDR3 DNA reads TGTGCTAGTGGTCCAGGGACCTCCTACGAGCAGTACTTC.

This chain joins TRBV27 and TRBJ1-5, with D perhaps matching TRBD1 (5 bases). Trimming left V 2 bases short and J 6 bases short, with 8 bases between. The CDR3 extends over 13 amino acids. Germline V lookup: CDR1 MNHEY, CDR2 SMNVEV (reference sequence). CDR3 DNA sequence: TGTGCCAGCAGTTTACAGGGACTTCAGCCCCAGCATTTT. Its translation is CASSLQGLQPQHF.

The rearrangement joins TRBV10-3 to TRBJ2-7; 9 nucleotides align to TRBD1. CDR3 length: 14 residues. Germline values: CDR1 ENHRY, CDR2 SYGVKD. Germline trimming cut 11 bases from V and 1 base from J; bases unmatched to any gene: 9. Written as DNA, the CDR3 is TGTGCCGCTCAGGGACAGGGCAAGTCCTACGAGCAGTACTTC. Translation gives CAAQGQGKSYEQYF.

This clone was recorded once. The V gene is TRBV5-5, the J gene TRBJ1-1; 7 bases match TRBD1. V lost 3 bases, J lost 1 base, and 6 bases stayed unmatched. Per the germline V gene, CDR1 is SGHKS and CDR2 is YYEKEE (reference sequence). The CDR3 contains 15 residues. The CDR3 coding sequence is TGTGCCAGCAGCTCATGGACAGGATCGAACACTGAAGCTTTCTTT. Translation gives CASSSWTGSNTEAFF.

The table lists this clone with a few counts. The chain is built from TRBV28 and TRBJ2-7; D unresolved. Trimming shortened V by 10 bases and J by 0 bases, and 13 bases separated the two germline ends. The CDR3 loop spans 13 amino acids. Germline-derived CDR1 and CDR2 are MDHEN and SYDVKM. In nucleotides, the CDR3 is TGTGCCACCTGTAGGCAGGCCTCCTACGAGCAGTACTTC. Translated, it gives CATCRQASYEQYF.

The chain links TRBV30 to TRBJ1-1; D uncertain. From germline, CDR1 is GTSNPN and CDR2 SVGIG (reference sequence). The CDR3 is made up of 12 amino acids. V dropped 1 base and J dropped 11 bases, with 14 bases sitting between them. The CDR3 sequence: CAWSGERASAFF. The CDR3 nucleotides read TGTGCCTGGAGTGGAGAGAGGGCGTCCGCTTTCTTT.

Turning to this clone: Relative to the germline gene, one junction end is altered; a read error may explain this. The rearrangement uses TRBV7-7 and TRBJ2-3; TRBD1 or TRBD2 may be the D gene (5 bases each). CDR3 size: 14 residues. Germline lookup yields CDR1 SSHAT and CDR2 FNYEAQ (reference sequence). Here the CDR3 reads CASSPRPGPDTQYF. The DNA of the CDR3 is TGTGCTAGCAGCCCCCGGCCGGGGCCAGATACGCAGTATTTT.

V is TRBV19 and J is TRBJ2-3; 9 positions match TRBD2. The CDR3 has 15 amino acids. Germline CDR1 and CDR2: LNHDA and SQIVND (reference sequence). Trimming cost V 4 bases and J 2 bases; bases outside gene matches: 4. The CDR3 sequence: CASSSGGASTDTQYF. As DNA, the CDR3 is TGTGCCAGTAGTAGCGGGGGGGCCTCCACAGATACGCAGTATTTT.

V gene TRBV29-1 combines with J gene TRBJ1-2; TRBD1 might be the D (5 bases). The CDR3 sequence is 14 residues long. The germline gives CDR1 SQVTM, CDR2 ANQGSEA. V was trimmed by 7 bases and J by 4 bases, leaving 19 bases between them. CDR3 nucleotides: TGCAGCGCCTCTAAAGGGGTCGGGGGCTATGGCTACACCTTC. It codes for CSASKGVGGYGYTF.

This chain connects TRBV2 to TRBJ1-1; D is perhaps TRBD1 (6 bases). V was cut by 5 bases and J by 1 base, with 8 bases left in between. The CDR3 contains 13 residues. The germline V gene encodes CDR1 SNHLY and CDR2 FYNNEI. CDR3 protein: CASSKGQNTEAFF. Written as DNA, the CDR3 is TGTGCCAGCAGTAAGGGACAGAACACTGAAGCTTTCTTT.

The rearrangement joins TRBV29-1 to TRBJ1-1; D unresolved. V was pared by 4 bases and J by 1 base, with 10 bases between. Per the germline V gene, CDR1 is SQVTM and CDR2 is ANQGSEA. This CDR3 spans 13 amino acids. This CDR3 reads CSVGASRNTEAFF. The CDR3 nucleotides read TGCAGCGTTGGGGCGTCGCGGAACACTGAAGCTTTCTTT.